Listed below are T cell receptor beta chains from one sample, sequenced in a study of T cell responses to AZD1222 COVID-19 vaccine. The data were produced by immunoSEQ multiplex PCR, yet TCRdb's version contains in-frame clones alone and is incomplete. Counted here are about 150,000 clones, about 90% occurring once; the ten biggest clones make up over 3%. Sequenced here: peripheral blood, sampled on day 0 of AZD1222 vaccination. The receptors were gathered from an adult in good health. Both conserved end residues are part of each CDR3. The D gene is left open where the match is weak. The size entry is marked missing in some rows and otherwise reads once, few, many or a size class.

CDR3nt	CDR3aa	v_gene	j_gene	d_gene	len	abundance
TGTGCCAGCAGCTTTAGGACAGGGGCCAACGTCCTGACTTTC	CASSFRTGANVLTF	TRBV5-4	TRBJ2-6	.	14	.
TGTGCCACCAGCAGAGATCGGGGTCGCGGGAGGGTTGGAGATACGCAGTATTTT	CATSRDRGRGRVGDTQYF	TRBV15	TRBJ2-3	TRBD2	18	.
TGTGCCAGCAGTTTTACCCGACAGGGGTCTGGGCAGCCCCAGCATTTT	CASSFTRQGSGQPQHF	TRBV28	TRBJ1-5	TRBD1	16	.
TGTGCCAGCAGCTTATTGACCGCAGGGAACTATGGCTACACCTTC	CASSLLTAGNYGYTF	TRBV11-2	TRBJ1-2	.	15	.
TGCAGTGCTTTGCACAGCGATACGCAGTATTTT	CSALHSDTQYF	TRBV20-1	TRBJ2-3	.	11	.
TGTGCCAGCAGCTTACGGGCTAGCGGGAGGACCGAGCAGTACTTC	CASSLRASGRTEQYF	TRBV7-2	TRBJ2-7	TRBD2	15	.
TGTGCCAGCAGACAGGGGGAGGACGAGCAGTACTTC	CASRQGEDEQYF	TRBV6-5	TRBJ2-7	TRBD1	12	.
TGTGCCAGTCAACGTCCCGCGGGGGCTGGAAACACCATATATTTT	CASQRPAGAGNTIYF	TRBV5-3	TRBJ1-3	.	15	.
TGTGCCAGCAGTCCCACAGGTGACTATGGCTACACCTTC	CASSPTGDYGYTF	TRBV3-1/TRBV3-2	TRBJ1-2	.	13	.
TGTGCCAGCAGAGGACAGGGCCATAATGACTATGGCTACACCTTC	CASRGQGHNDYGYTF	TRBV5-6	TRBJ1-2	TRBD1	15	.
TGTGCCAGCAGCGAACGCACAGATCAGCCCCAGCATTTT	CASSERTDQPQHF	TRBV6-6	TRBJ1-5	.	13	.
TGCGCCAGCAGCCGAGACTTGACAGGGGGCGCAGATACGCAGTATTTT	CASSRDLTGGADTQYF	TRBV4-3	TRBJ2-3	TRBD1	16	many
TGTGCCAGCAAGATCGGGGGGGGAACCTACGAGCAGTACTTC	CASKIGGGTYEQYF	TRBV5-4	TRBJ2-7	TRBD2	14	.
TGTGCCACCGGGCCCGGGACCGGGGAGCTGTTTTTT	CATGPGTGELFF	TRBV27	TRBJ2-2	.	12	.
TGTGCCAGCAGCTTAGGGACAGGGAGAGGCTACACCTTC	CASSLGTGRGYTF	TRBV7-2	TRBJ1-2	TRBD1	13	.
TGTGCCAGCTACTCCCATCGGGCTTTCTTT	CASYSHRAFF	TRBV28	TRBJ1-1	.	10	.
TGTGCCAGCAGCTCAATCTGGGCCCTCGATAATTCACCCCTCCACTTT	CASSSIWALDNSPLHF	TRBV5-8	TRBJ1-6	.	16	.
TGCGCCAGCAGCCCAATGACAGGCGGTAATGAAAAACTGTTTTTT	CASSPMTGGNEKLFF	TRBV5-1	TRBJ1-4	.	15	.
TGCAGCGTTGAGGAGCCAGGGAAGTCCCAGCATTTT	CSVEEPGKSQHF	TRBV29-1	TRBJ1-5	.	12	.
TGTGCCAGCAGTGTTCTAGCGGCAAACACCGGGGAGCTGTTTTTT	CASSVLAANTGELFF	TRBV2	TRBJ2-2	TRBD2	15	.
TGTGCCAGCAGTCTAATGGGACTAGCGGACCCCTACGAGCAGTACTTC	CASSLMGLADPYEQYF	TRBV6-2/TRBV6-3	TRBJ2-7	TRBD2	16	.
TGTGCCAGCCCAGATTGCAGGCCCTACTACGAGCAGTACTTC	CASPDCRPYYEQYF	TRBV21-1	TRBJ2-7	.	14	.
TGTGCCAGCTCACCACTGGGCGGGAGCGTTTACAATGAGCAGTTCTTC	CASSPLGGSVYNEQFF	TRBV18	TRBJ2-1	TRBD2	16	.
TGTGCCAGCAGGGGGCTCCCTAATTCACCCCTCCACTTT	CASRGLPNSPLHF	TRBV2	TRBJ1-6	.	13	.
TGTGCCACCAGTGACTCGGGACAGGGGGAAGATACGCAGTATTTT	CATSDSGQGEDTQYF	TRBV24-1	TRBJ2-3	TRBD1	15	.
TGTGCCAGCAGTCATTTCCGGCAGACTAGATTGAACACTGAAGCTTTCTTT	CASSHFRQTRLNTEAFF	TRBV5-6	TRBJ1-1	.	17	.
TGCGCCAGCAGCATATATAACAGGGACGAGCAGTACTTC	CASSIYNRDEQYF	TRBV5-1	TRBJ2-7	.	13	.
TGCAGCGTTGCCGGAATCTCGAACACCGGGGAGCTGTTTTTT	CSVAGISNTGELFF	TRBV29-1	TRBJ2-2	.	14	.
TGTGCCAGTAAAAGGACAGCCAGTCCCTGGGGTCTAATTAGCGGGACTACCTACAATGAGCAGTTCTTC	CASKRTASPWGLISGTTYNEQFF	TRBV19	TRBJ2-1	TRBD2	23	.
TGTGCCAGCAGTTTATTGTCGAATCAGCCCCAGCATTTT	CASSLLSNQPQHF	TRBV27	TRBJ1-5	.	13	.
TGTGCCAGCAGCACTAGGACAGGAGGAGGGAATACGCAGTATTTT	CASSTRTGGGNTQYF	TRBV11-3	TRBJ2-3	.	15	once
TGTGCCAGCAGCTCAGGGTATAGAGACACCATATATTTT	CASSSGYRDTIYF	TRBV7-2	TRBJ1-3	.	13	.
TGCAGCGTCCCCCGAGGTAGCGGGGGCGAGCAGTTCTTC	CSVPRGSGGEQFF	TRBV29-1	TRBJ2-1	TRBD2	13	.
TGTGCCAGCAGACCGCAGGGTTCTATTGAGCAGTACTTC	CASRPQGSIEQYF	TRBV27	TRBJ2-7	.	13	.
TGTGCCAGCAGCCCCAGACAGGGGGGGACGACCGAGCAGTACTTC	CASSPRQGGTTEQYF	TRBV7-2	TRBJ2-7	TRBD1	15	.
TGTGCCAGTTCTAAGGGGTATAGGGATCGTGCTTTCTTT	CASSKGYRDRAFF	TRBV19	TRBJ1-1	.	13	.
TGTGCCAGCAGCAGGGGACCCACAAGGAAATACGAGCAGTACTTC	CASSRGPTRKYEQYF	TRBV21-1	TRBJ2-7	.	15	.
TGCAGCGTTGGGGGGACAGGCAGGATTAACTATGGCTACACCTTC	CSVGGTGRINYGYTF	TRBV29-1	TRBJ1-2	TRBD1	15	.
TGTGCCAGCTCACTAAAAAACCATAACACCGGGGAGCTGTTTTTT	CASSLKNHNTGELFF	TRBV18	TRBJ2-2	.	15	.
TGTGCCAGCAGCGGACAGGGGCCCATTGGTGGCTACACCTTC	CASSGQGPIGGYTF	TRBV9	TRBJ1-2	TRBD1	14	once
TGTGCCAGCAGCTTAGGGGGGCTGGGCGAGCAGTACTTC	CASSLGGLGEQYF	TRBV7-3	TRBJ2-7	.	13	.
TGTGCCAGCAGTTTCCGGGGGGGGACAGATACGCAGTATTTT	CASSFRGGTDTQYF	TRBV28	TRBJ2-3	TRBD2	14	.